The T cell receptor beta chain described here comes from a study of shared clonotypes between healthy human individuals. A word on this clone: Other DNA sequences in the sample encode the same CDR3.

CD45RO-negative cells were positively selected for CCR7, leaving out terminally differentiated effector memory CD45RA+ cells. Sequenced by immunoSEQ multiplex PCR; TCRdb stores in-frame clones only, minus some. The profile shows 2 million or so clones, about 95% of them singletons. Between the trimmed V and J ends, which lost 4 bases and 5 bases, there was a span of 5 bases. Germline V gene sequence: CDR1 MNHNY, CDR2 SVGAGI (reference sequence). This CDR3 has 11 amino acids. Sequences were obtained from naive CD8+ T cells sorted from blood. The TCR comes from a man younger than 35 in good health. The chain recombines TRBV6-6 with TRBJ2-5; D is unclear. DNA for the CDR3: TGTGCCAGCAGTTCGGATGAGACCCAGTACTTC. Translated: CASSSDETQYF.